The 16 T cell receptor beta chains below come from one sample, sequenced in a study of T cell responses to AZD1222 COVID-19 vaccine. Measured with immunoSEQ multiplex PCR; TCRdb has only the in-frame clones, and not every one. The table has about 100,000 clones, around 87% seen once; the top ten hold 4% to 4.5%. The input for sequencing was peripheral blood, taken on day 0 of MenACWY control vaccination. The receptors derive from an adult in good health.

This sequence joins TRBV28 and TRBJ2-7; D is possibly TRBD1 (5 bases). V was cut by 4 bases and J by 1 base, with 11 bases left in between. The germline V gene encodes CDR1 MDHEN and CDR2 SYDVKM. This CDR3 contains 14 residues. Written as DNA, the CDR3 is TGTGCCAGCAGTTGGGGCGTGGGTTCCTACGAGCAGTACTTC. This sequence encodes CASSWGVGSYEQYF.

This clone was detected only a few times. This chain links TRBV6-1 with TRBJ1-1; weak D call: TRBD1 (6 bases). Germline CDR1 MNHNS, CDR2 SASEGT. This CDR3 has 16 residues. With 2 bases removed from V and 5 bases from J, the gap between germline ends came to 18 bases. CDR3 sequence reads: CASSEFPITRGTEAFF. DNA of the CDR3: TGTGCCAGCAGTGAATTCCCGATCACCAGGGGAACTGAAGCTTTCTTT.

This sequence joins TRBV5-1 and TRBJ2-7; 7 bases match TRBD1. This CDR3 region has 15 residues. V shed 4 bases, J shed 2 bases, and the junction held 9 bases outside the gene matches. Germline values: CDR1 SGHRS, CDR2 YFSETQ. CDR3 sequence reads: CASSIAPGTAYEQYF. The CDR3 coding sequence is TGCGCCAGCAGCATCGCCCCCGGGACAGCCTACGAGCAGTACTTC.

The rearrangement links TRBV6-1 to TRBJ1-4; D remains ambiguous. The CDR3 consists of 14 residues. Trimming left V 10 bases short and J 0 bases short, with 12 bases between. In germline, CDR1 is MNHNS, CDR2 SASEGT. The CDR3, as DNA: TGTGCCACCCGTGAAGTTGCAACTAATGAAAAACTGTTTTTT. Translated, it gives CATREVATNEKLFF.

The V and J genes are TRBV5-5 and TRBJ2-7; 7 positions agree with TRBD1. CDR1 and CDR2 (germline): SGHKS, YYEKEE (reference sequence). The CDR3 length is 14 residues. The V gene end was trimmed by 4 bases and the J gene end by 3 bases; junction bases not matched to a gene: 7. CDR3 protein: CASSDPGQSYEQYF. The CDR3 region has the DNA TGTGCCAGCAGCGATCCGGGACAGAGCTACGAGCAGTACTTC.

The chain couples TRBV6-1 to TRBJ2-7, with TRBD1 matching 7 bases. The V gene's germline CDR1 is MNHNS and CDR2 SASEGT. CDR3 size: 12 residues. Losses at the gene ends were 1 base for V and 10 bases for J; bases not matched to a gene: 4. The CDR3 reads CASSEGDSPQYF. In nucleotides, the CDR3 is TGTGCCAGCAGTGAAGGGGACAGTCCCCAGTACTTC.

About this clone: This sample also contains other DNA sequences that code for the same CDR3. This chain joins TRBV11-2 and TRBJ2-1; maybe TRBD2 (6 bases). The CDR3 totals 14 residues. Between the trimmed V and J ends, which lost 1 base and 3 bases, there was a span of 7 bases. The germline V gene has CDR1 SGHAT and CDR2 FQNNGV. CDR3 residues: CASSLAGVYNEQFF. In DNA, the CDR3 is TGTGCCAGCAGCTTAGCGGGGGTCTACAATGAGCAGTTCTTC. The variable domain in full, with the rest retrieved from reference TRBV11-2 and TRBJ2-1, is EAGVAQSPRYKIIEKRQSVAFWCNPISGHATLYWYQQILGQGPKLLIQFQNNGVVDDSQLPKDRFSAERLKGVDSTLKIQPAKLEDSAVYLCASSLAGVYNEQFFGPGTRLTVL.

The chain recombines TRBV5-4 with TRBJ2-1; TRBD2 aligns across 8 bases. Per germline, CDR1 SGHNT and CDR2 YYREEE (reference sequence). This CDR3 comprises 15 residues. J was trimmed by 4 bases and V by 1 base; bases with no gene match: 4. CDR3: CASSLPGGPYNEQFF. For the CDR3, the DNA is TGTGCCAGCAGCTTGCCGGGAGGGCCATACAATGAGCAGTTCTTC.

The chain is built from TRBV13 and TRBJ2-6; 7 bases match TRBD2. J lost 0 bases, V lost 6 bases, and 5 bases had no gene match. The CDR3 extends over 16 amino acids. Germline lookup yields CDR1 PRHDT and CDR2 FYEKMQ (reference sequence). CDR3 sequence reads: CASSFRLASGANVLTF. CDR3 coding DNA: TGTGCCAGCAGTTTTCGACTAGCCTCTGGGGCCAACGTCCTGACTTTC.

This rearrangement joins TRBV5-5 to TRBJ1-1; D gene ambiguous. V was shortened by 1 base and J by 6 bases, with 13 bases between the two germline ends. This CDR3 has 14 amino acids. Germline CDR1 is SGHKS and CDR2 is YYEKEE (reference sequence). The CDR3 reads CASSLLKVGPEAFF. CDR3 DNA: TGTGCCAGCAGCTTGTTAAAGGTAGGGCCTGAAGCTTTCTTT.

About this clone itself: The same CDR3 also results from other DNA sequences found in this sample. The rearrangement joins TRBV3-1 (or the pseudogene TRBV3-2) to TRBJ2-7, with D tentatively TRBD1 or TRBD2 (5 bases each). The CDR3 totals 16 residues. CDR1 LGHDT and CDR2 YNNKEL come from the germline V gene (reference sequence). Trimming removed 4 bases from V and 4 bases from J, with 20 bases in between. CDR3 sequence: CASSRNLRDPSYEQYF. The CDR3 nucleotides are TGTGCCAGCAGCCGGAACCTCCGGGACCCTTCGTACGAGCAGTACTTC.

V usage is TRBV5-4 and J usage is TRBJ1-2; possible D gene TRBD1, 5 bases. The CDR3 length is 15 residues. Trimming stripped 0 bases from V and 2 bases from J, with 11 bases between. From germline, CDR1 is SGHNT and CDR2 YYREEE (reference sequence). The CDR3 is CASSLGRGRNYGYTF. Written as DNA, the CDR3 is TGTGCCAGCAGCTTGGGGAGGGGAAGGAACTATGGCTACACCTTC.

This chain links TRBV7-2 with TRBJ1-3, with D possibly matching TRBD1 (6 bases). The CDR3 contains 18 residues. The V and J ends lost 5 bases and 0 bases respectively, with 20 bases between them. Per the germline V gene, CDR1 is SGHTA and CDR2 is FQGNSA. CDR3 sequence: CASSLARLGGSSGNTIYF. The CDR3 DNA sequence: TGTGCCAGCAGCCTCGCCCGGTTGGGGGGCTCCTCTGGAAACACCATATATTTT.

This clone was recorded only once. A read error may account for a junction end that differs from germline. CDR3 coding DNA: TGCGCCCGCAGCGGGGGCTTCAGGGGGCGGGAAGACAATGAGCAGTTCTTC. Protein product: CARSGGFRGREDNEQFF. The chain couples TRBV5-1 to TRBJ2-1; D tentatively reads TRBD1 or TRBD2 (8 bases each). This CDR3 region has 17 residues. Germline V gives CDR1 SGHRS, CDR2 YFSETQ.

The chain couples TRBV11-3 to TRBJ2-7; D may match TRBD1 or TRBD2 (6 bases each). V lost 5 bases and J lost 6, with 20 bases in between. Germline loops: CDR1 SGHNT, CDR2 YENEEA. The CDR3 totals 15 residues. The CDR3 bases are TGTGCCAGCAGCGCGCATGGGGGGCCCGGGCTCGAGCAGTACTTC. Protein sequence: CASSAHGGPGLEQYF.

The V and J genes are TRBV12-2 and TRBJ2-1; the D segment call TRBD2 is taken from the table without a DNA check. TRBV12-2 is tagged as a pseudogene. The CDR3 totals 15 residues. The CDR3 spells CASRRPGDSRNEQFF. The CDR3 DNA sequence: TGTGCAAGTCGCCGACCCGGGGACTCCAGGAATGAGCAGTTCTTC.